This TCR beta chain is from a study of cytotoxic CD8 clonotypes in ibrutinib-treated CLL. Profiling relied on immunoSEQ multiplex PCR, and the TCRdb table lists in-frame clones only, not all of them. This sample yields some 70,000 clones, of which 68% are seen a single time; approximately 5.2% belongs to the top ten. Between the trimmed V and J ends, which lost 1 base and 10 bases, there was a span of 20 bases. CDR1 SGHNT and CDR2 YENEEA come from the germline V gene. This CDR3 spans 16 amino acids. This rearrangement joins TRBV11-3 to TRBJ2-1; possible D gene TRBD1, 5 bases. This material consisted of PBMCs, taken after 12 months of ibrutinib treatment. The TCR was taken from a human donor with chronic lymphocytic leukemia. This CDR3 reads CASSLAPPQGSGEQFF. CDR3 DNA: TGTGCCAGCAGCTTAGCCCCTCCTCAGGGTTCGGGCGAGCAGTTCTTC.